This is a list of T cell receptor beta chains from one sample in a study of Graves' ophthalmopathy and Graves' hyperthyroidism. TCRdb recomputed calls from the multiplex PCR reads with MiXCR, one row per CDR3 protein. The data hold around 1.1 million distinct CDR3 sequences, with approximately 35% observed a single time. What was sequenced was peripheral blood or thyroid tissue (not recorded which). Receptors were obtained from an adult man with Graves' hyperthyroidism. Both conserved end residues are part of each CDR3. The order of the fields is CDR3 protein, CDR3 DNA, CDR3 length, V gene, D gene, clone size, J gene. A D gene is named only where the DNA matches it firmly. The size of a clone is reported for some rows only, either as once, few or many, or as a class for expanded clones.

CDR3 protein: CASSLRPDSPLHF; CDR3 DNA: TGTGCCAGCAGCCTCAGGCCCGATTCACCCCTCCACTTT; CDR3 length: 13; V gene: TRBV7-2; D gene: -; clone size: -; J gene: TRBJ1-6
CDR3 protein: CASSFSGTGGGYGYTF; CDR3 DNA: TGTGCCAGCAGCTTCTCCGGGACAGGGGGCGGCTATGGCTACACCTTC; CDR3 length: 16; V gene: TRBV3-1; D gene: TRBD1; clone size: -; J gene: TRBJ1-2
CDR3 protein: CASSLATGGVTEAFF; CDR3 DNA: TGTGCCAGCAGCCTAGCGACAGGGGGAGTCACTGAAGCTTTCTTT; CDR3 length: 15; V gene: TRBV7-2; D gene: TRBD1; clone size: -; J gene: TRBJ1-1
CDR3 protein: CSAEDSPNQPQHF; CDR3 DNA: TGCAGTGCCGAGGACAGTCCCAATCAGCCCCAGCATTTT; CDR3 length: 13; V gene: TRBV20-1; D gene: -; clone size: many; J gene: TRBJ1-5
CDR3 protein: CASSFGRGLPEQYF; CDR3 DNA: TGTGCCAGCAGCTTTGGACGGGGACTTCCCGAGCAGTACTTC; CDR3 length: 14; V gene: TRBV5-6; D gene: -; clone size: -; J gene: TRBJ2-7
CDR3 protein: CASSNREGTGELFF; CDR3 DNA: TGTGCCAGCTCGAACAGGGAAGGGACCGGGGAGCTGTTTTTT; CDR3 length: 14; V gene: TRBV2; D gene: -; clone size: many; J gene: TRBJ2-2
CDR3 protein: CASSPTGLASYGETQYF; CDR3 DNA: TGTGCCAGCAGCCCCACCGGGCTAGCTTCATATGGGGAGACCCAGTACTTC; CDR3 length: 17; V gene: TRBV12-3/TRBV12-4; D gene: -; clone size: -; J gene: TRBJ2-5
CDR3 protein: CASSFALPPNVLTF; CDR3 DNA: TGTGCCAGCAGTTTTGCGCTCCCACCCAACGTCCTGACTTTC; CDR3 length: 14; V gene: TRBV12-3/TRBV12-4; D gene: -; clone size: -; J gene: TRBJ2-6
CDR3 protein: CASKESPGTSGTYEQYF; CDR3 DNA: TGTGCCAGCAAAGAGTCCCCCGGGACTAGCGGCACCTACGAGCAGTACTTC; CDR3 length: 17; V gene: TRBV2; D gene: TRBD2; clone size: few; J gene: TRBJ2-7
CDR3 protein: CSVEGRLGQGLPETQYF; CDR3 DNA: TGCAGCGTTGAAGGGAGACTCGGACAGGGTCTCCCAGAGACCCAGTACTTC; CDR3 length: 17; V gene: TRBV29-1; D gene: TRBD1; clone size: -; J gene: TRBJ2-5
CDR3 protein: CASSESTQGGQHF; CDR3 DNA: TGTGCCAGCAGTGAATCGACCCAGGGAGGCCAGCATTTT; CDR3 length: 13; V gene: TRBV6-1; D gene: -; clone size: few; J gene: TRBJ1-5
CDR3 protein: CASRVEGDEQYF; CDR3 DNA: TGTGCCAGCAGGGTTGAAGGGGACGAGCAGTACTTC; CDR3 length: 12; V gene: TRBV2; D gene: -; clone size: -; J gene: TRBJ2-7
CDR3 protein: CASSVGQNRGSNEKLFF; CDR3 DNA: TGTGCCAGCAGCGTAGGACAAAACAGGGGGTCTAATGAAAAACTGTTTTTT; CDR3 length: 17; V gene: TRBV9; D gene: TRBD1; clone size: -; J gene: TRBJ1-4
CDR3 protein: CSARARQGGRYF; CDR3 DNA: TGCAGTGCTAGAGCCCGACAGGGCGGGAGGTACTTC; CDR3 length: 12; V gene: TRBV20-1; D gene: -; clone size: many; J gene: TRBJ2-7
CDR3 protein: CASSSGTDGNTIYF; CDR3 DNA: TGTGCCAGCAGCTCCGGGACAGACGGAAACACCATATATTTT; CDR3 length: 14; V gene: TRBV7-6; D gene: TRBD1; clone size: many; J gene: TRBJ1-3
CDR3 protein: CASSDNGWGTEAFF; CDR3 DNA: TGTGCCAGCAGTGATAATGGATGGGGCACTGAAGCTTTCTTT; CDR3 length: 14; V gene: TRBV2; D gene: -; clone size: many; J gene: TRBJ1-1
CDR3 protein: CAISETRQGRYEQYF; CDR3 DNA: TGTGCCATCAGTGAGACAAGACAGGGGAGGTACGAGCAGTACTTC; CDR3 length: 15; V gene: TRBV10-3; D gene: TRBD1; clone size: -; J gene: TRBJ2-7
CDR3 protein: CSVDGGAVLEQYF; CDR3 DNA: TGCAGCGTAGACGGGGGGGCAGTGTTAGAGCAGTACTTC; CDR3 length: 13; V gene: TRBV29-1; D gene: TRBD2; clone size: -; J gene: TRBJ2-7
CDR3 protein: CASSSAGTGITGELFF; CDR3 DNA: TGTGCCAGCAGCTCGGCCGGGACAGGGATCACCGGGGAGCTGTTTTTT; CDR3 length: 16; V gene: TRBV7-3; D gene: TRBD1; clone size: -; J gene: TRBJ2-2
CDR3 protein: CASKALDEVNEQFF; CDR3 DNA: TGTGCCAGTAAGGCGCTCGACGAGGTAAATGAGCAGTTCTTC; CDR3 length: 14; V gene: TRBV19; D gene: -; clone size: few; J gene: TRBJ2-1
CDR3 protein: CASSLSQGDQPQHF; CDR3 DNA: TGTGCCAGCAGCTTGTCACAGGGAGATCAGCCCCAGCATTTT; CDR3 length: 14; V gene: TRBV5-5; D gene: -; clone size: few; J gene: TRBJ1-5
CDR3 protein: CASSQGTGLQETQYF; CDR3 DNA: TGCGCCAGCAGCCAAGGAACAGGGCTCCAAGAGACCCAGTACTTC; CDR3 length: 15; V gene: TRBV4-3; D gene: -; clone size: many; J gene: TRBJ2-5
CDR3 protein: CASSLGTGDTEAFF; CDR3 DNA: TGTGCCAGCAGTTTGGGGACAGGGGACACTGAAGCTTTCTTT; CDR3 length: 14; V gene: TRBV12-3/TRBV12-4; D gene: TRBD1; clone size: -; J gene: TRBJ1-1
CDR3 protein: CASSSMTEAFF; CDR3 DNA: TGTGCCAGCAGTTCAATGACTGAAGCTTTCTTT; CDR3 length: 11; V gene: TRBV2; D gene: -; clone size: few; J gene: TRBJ1-1
CDR3 protein: CASSYYRGPNTEAFF; CDR3 DNA: TGTGCCAGCAGCTACTACAGGGGGCCGAACACTGAAGCTTTCTTT; CDR3 length: 15; V gene: TRBV5-4; D gene: TRBD1; clone size: few; J gene: TRBJ1-1
CDR3 protein: CASSVGAGETQYF; CDR3 DNA: TGTGCCAGCAGCGTAGGGGCCGGAGAGACCCAGTACTTC; CDR3 length: 13; V gene: TRBV9; D gene: -; clone size: many; J gene: TRBJ2-5